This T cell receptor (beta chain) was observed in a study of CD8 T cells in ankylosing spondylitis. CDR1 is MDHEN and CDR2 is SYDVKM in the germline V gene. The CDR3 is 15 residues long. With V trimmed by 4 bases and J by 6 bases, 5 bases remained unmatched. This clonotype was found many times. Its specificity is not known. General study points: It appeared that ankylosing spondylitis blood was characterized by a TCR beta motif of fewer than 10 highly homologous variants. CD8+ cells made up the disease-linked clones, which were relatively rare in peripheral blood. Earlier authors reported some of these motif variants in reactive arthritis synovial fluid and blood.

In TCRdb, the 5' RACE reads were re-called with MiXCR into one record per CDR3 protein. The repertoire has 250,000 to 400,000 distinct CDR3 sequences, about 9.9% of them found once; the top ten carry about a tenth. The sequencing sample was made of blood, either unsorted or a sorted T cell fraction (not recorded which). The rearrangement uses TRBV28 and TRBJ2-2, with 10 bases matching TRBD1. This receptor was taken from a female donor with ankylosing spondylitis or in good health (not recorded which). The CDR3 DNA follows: TGTGCCAGCAGTTACAGGACAGGGGGACCCGGGGAGCTGTTTTTT. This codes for CASSYRTGGPGELFF.